Reported below is one T cell receptor beta chain. This sample stems from a study of blood T cell repertoires in COVID-19. About the research overall: Some COVID-19 samples were acute and others convalescent; all came from the United States, Italy and Spain. From T cells, B-cell-depleted T cells, or PBMCs came the material, which was cDNA or gDNA.

In the source study's methods: Amplified reference gene primers provided the basis for estimating nucleated cell counts. The data were produced by immunoSEQ multiplex PCR, yet TCRdb's version contains in-frame clones alone and is incomplete. That table gives V, J and clone size, and the DNA gave D and trimming. The top ten hold approximately 4.6% of the sample, which has around 150,000 clones, approximately 92% seen once. The CDR3 spans 13 residues. V lost 3 bases, J lost 5 bases, and 10 bases lay in between. This rearrangement joins TRBV12-3 or TRBV12-4 to TRBJ1-2; no definite D call. The clonotype originates from a woman aged 45-65 years with acute or convalescent COVID-19. Sequenced material: peripheral blood. CDR3 sequence reads: CASSLSKLYGYTF. In nucleotides, the CDR3 is TGTGCCAGCAGTTTGTCTAAGCTATATGGCTACACCTTC.